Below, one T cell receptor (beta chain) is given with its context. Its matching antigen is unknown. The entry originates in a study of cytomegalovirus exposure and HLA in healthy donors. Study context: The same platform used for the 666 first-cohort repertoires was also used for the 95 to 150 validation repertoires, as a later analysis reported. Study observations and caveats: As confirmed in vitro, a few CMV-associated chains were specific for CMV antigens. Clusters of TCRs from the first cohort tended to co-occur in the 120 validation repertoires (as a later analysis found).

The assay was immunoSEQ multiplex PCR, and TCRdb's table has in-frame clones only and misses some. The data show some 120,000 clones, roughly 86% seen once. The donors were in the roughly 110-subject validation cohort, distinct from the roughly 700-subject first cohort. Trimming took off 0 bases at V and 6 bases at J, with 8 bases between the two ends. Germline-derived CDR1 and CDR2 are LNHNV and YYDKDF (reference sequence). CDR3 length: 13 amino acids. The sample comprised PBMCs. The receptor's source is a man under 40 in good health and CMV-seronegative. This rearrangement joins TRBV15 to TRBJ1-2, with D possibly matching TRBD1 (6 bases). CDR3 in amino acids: CATSREEGDGYTF. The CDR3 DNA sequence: TGTGCCACCAGCAGAGAAGAGGGGGATGGCTACACCTTC.